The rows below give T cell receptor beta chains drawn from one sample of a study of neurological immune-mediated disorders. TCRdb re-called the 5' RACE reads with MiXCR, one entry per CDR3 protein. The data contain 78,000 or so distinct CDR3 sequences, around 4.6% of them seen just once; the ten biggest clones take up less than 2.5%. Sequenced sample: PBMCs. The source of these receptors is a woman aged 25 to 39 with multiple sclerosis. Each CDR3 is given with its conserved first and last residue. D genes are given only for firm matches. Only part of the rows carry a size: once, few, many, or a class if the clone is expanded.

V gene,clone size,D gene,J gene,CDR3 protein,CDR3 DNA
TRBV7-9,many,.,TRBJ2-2,CASSFGGIGTGELFF,TGTGCCAGCAGCTTTGGTGGGATAGGCACCGGGGAGCTGTTTTTT
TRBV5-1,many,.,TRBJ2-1,CASSLGGISSYNEQFF,TGCGCCAGCAGCTTGGGCGGGATCAGCTCCTACAATGAGCAGTTCTTC
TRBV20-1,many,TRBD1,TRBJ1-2,CSASRDRQFYGYTF,TGCAGTGCTAGCCGGGACAGGCAGTTCTATGGCTACACCTTC
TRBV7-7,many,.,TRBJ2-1,CASSPRGGGEQFF,TGTGCCAGCAGCCCAAGGGGGGGAGGGGAGCAGTTCTTC
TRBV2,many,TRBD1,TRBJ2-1,CASRPGQGYNEQFF,TGTGCCAGCAGGCCGGGACAGGGCTACAATGAGCAGTTCTTC
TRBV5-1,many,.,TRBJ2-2,CASSLSQTALTNTGELFF,TGCGCCAGCAGCTTGAGTCAAACGGCGTTAACGAACACCGGGGAGCTGTTTTTT
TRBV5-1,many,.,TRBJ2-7,CASSRTAGYESYEQYF,TGCGCCAGCAGCCGTACCGCCGGGTACGAGTCCTACGAGCAGTACTTC
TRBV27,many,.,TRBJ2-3,CASSLAISTDTQYF,TGTGCCAGCAGTTTAGCGATTAGCACAGATACGCAGTATTTT
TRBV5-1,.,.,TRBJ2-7,CASSQGHKIGYEQYF,TGCGCCAGCAGCCAGGGACACAAAATTGGATACGAGCAGTACTTC
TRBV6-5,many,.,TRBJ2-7,CASSYGRGGEQYF,TGTGCCAGCAGTTACGGCAGGGGTGGAGAGCAGTACTTC
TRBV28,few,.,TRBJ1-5,CASSLEAYSNQPQHF,TGTGCCAGCAGTTTAGAGGCGTATAGCAATCAGCCCCAGCATTTT
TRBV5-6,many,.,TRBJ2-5,CASSSSETQYF,TGTGCCAGCAGCTCATCGGAGACCCAGTACTTC
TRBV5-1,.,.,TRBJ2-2,CASSPEGTGELFF,TGCGCCAGCAGCCCCGAGGGCACCGGGGAGCTGTTTTTT
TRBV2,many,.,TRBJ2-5,CASIIGGLETQYF,TGTGCCAGCATCATTGGGGGACTAGAGACCCAGTACTTC
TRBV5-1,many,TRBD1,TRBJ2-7,CASSWGVPGQGVVGSSYEQYF,TGCGCCAGCAGCTGGGGGGTACCGGGACAGGGCGTCGTCGGAAGCTCCTACGAGCAGTACTTC
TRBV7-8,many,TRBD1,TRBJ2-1,CASSRGQGGNEQFF,TGTGCCAGCAGCCGGGGACAGGGAGGGAATGAGCAGTTCTTC
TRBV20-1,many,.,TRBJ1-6,CPARIWESCVFNSPLHF,TGCCCTGCTAGAATCTGGGAGAGTTGCGTCTTCAATTCACCCCTCCACTTT
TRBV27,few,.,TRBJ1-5,CASSLPGGGLHF,TGTGCCAGCAGCTTACCGGGGGGGGGATTGCATTTT
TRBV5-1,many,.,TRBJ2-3,CASSLGQPDGADTQYF,TGCGCCAGCAGCTTAGGACAGCCCGATGGGGCAGATACGCAGTATTTT
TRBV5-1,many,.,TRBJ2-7,CASSLAPGQSSYEQYF,TGCGCCAGCAGCTTGGCCCCAGGGCAGAGCTCCTACGAGCAGTACTTC
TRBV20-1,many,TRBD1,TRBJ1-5,CSARQTGGVIQPQHF,TGCAGTGCTAGACAGACAGGGGGGGTAATCCAGCCCCAGCATTTT
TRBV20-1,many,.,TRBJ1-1,CSATRGGFEAFF,TGCAGTGCTACCCGTGGAGGGTTTGAAGCTTTCTTT
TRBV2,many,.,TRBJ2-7,CASSGIEQYF,TGTGCCAGCAGTGGGATAGAGCAGTACTTC
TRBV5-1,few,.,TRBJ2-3,CASSTWGGTDTQYF,TGCGCCAGCAGCACCTGGGGGGGCACAGATACGCAGTATTTT
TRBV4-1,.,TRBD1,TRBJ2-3,CASSQDVSRGRTDTQYF,TGCGCCAGCAGCCAAGATGTGTCCAGGGGGCGGACAGATACGCAGTATTTT
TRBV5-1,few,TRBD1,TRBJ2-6,CASSQFFPGTGFGANVLTF,TGCGCCAGCAGCCAATTCTTTCCCGGGACAGGGTTCGGGGCCAACGTCCTGACTTTC
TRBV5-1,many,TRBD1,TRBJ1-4,CASSGQGASNEKLFF,TGCGCCAGCAGCGGACAGGGGGCGTCCAATGAAAAACTGTTTTTT
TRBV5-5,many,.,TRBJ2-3,CASSFGRQTDTQYF,TGTGCCAGCAGCTTTGGGAGGCAGACAGATACGCAGTATTTT
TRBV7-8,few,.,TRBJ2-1,CASSFRGLPSKFF,TGTGCCAGCAGCTTCCGAGGACTCCCGTCTAAGTTCTTC
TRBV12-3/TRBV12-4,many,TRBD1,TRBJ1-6,CASKQQGFNSPLHF,TGTGCCAGCAAACAACAGGGGTTTAATTCACCCCTCCACTTT
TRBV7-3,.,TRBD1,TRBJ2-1,CASSPPGGGEQFF,TGTGCCAGCAGCCCCCCAGGGGGCGGCGAGCAGTTCTTC
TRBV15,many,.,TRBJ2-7,CATSSSESSYEQYF,TGTGCCACCAGCAGCTCGGAGAGCTCCTACGAGCAGTACTTC
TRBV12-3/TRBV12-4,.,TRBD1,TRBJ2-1,CASKAGGYNEQFF,TGTGCCAGCAAGGCAGGGGGCTACAATGAGCAGTTCTTC
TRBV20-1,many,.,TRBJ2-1,CSVTRLVQNEQFF,TGCAGTGTAACCCGACTAGTTCAGAATGAGCAGTTCTTC
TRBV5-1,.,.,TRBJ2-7,CASSPALGMVFDEQYF,TGCGCCAGCAGCCCTGCGTTGGGGATGGTCTTCGACGAGCAGTACTTC
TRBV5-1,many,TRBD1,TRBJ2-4,CASSLVGQAVNIQYF,TGCGCCAGCAGCTTGGTGGGACAGGCGGTAAACATTCAGTACTTC